This TCR beta chain was sequenced for a study of T cells in Graves' hyperthyroidism and ophthalmopathy. This clonotype was seen ten or more times. If no ophthalmopathy progression occurred within 18 months, Graves' hyperthyroidism was stable. Diagnoses used clinical symptoms, serum thyroxine and TRAb, thyroid ultrasound and orbital computed tomography. The CDR3 length is 14 residues. V was shortened by 1 base and J by 3 bases, with 9 bases between the two germline ends. The V gene's germline CDR1 is GTSNPN and CDR2 SVGIG (reference sequence). TCR beta CDR3 sequences were amplified from RNA transcripts. First-round RT-PCR with HTBI primers amplified the TCR CDR3 region. MiXCR, applied by TCRdb to the multiplex PCR reads, yields one record per CDR3 protein. The sample includes fewer than 600,000 distinct CDR3 sequences, approximately 14% seen only once; the top ten take approximately 15%.

This chain links TRBV30 with TRBJ1-4, with D tentatively TRBD1 (5 bases). The source of this sequence is a middle-aged woman with Graves' hyperthyroidism. The specimen sequenced was blood. CDR3 loop: CAWSASGPNEKLFF. CDR3 DNA: TGTGCCTGGAGTGCGTCGGGGCCTAATGAAAAACTGTTTTTT.